This is a list of T cell receptor beta chains from one sample in a study of cytomegalovirus exposure and HLA in healthy donors. The repertoire was sequenced with immunoSEQ multiplex PCR; TCRdb's copy has only in-frame clones and lacks some. Of some 130,000 clones listed, approximately 62% are singletons. The sequencing sample was made of PBMCs. Source of these receptors: a human donor in good health. Each CDR3 is given with its conserved first and last residue. The D gene is left open where the match is weak. Clone size is stated in some rows and not others, as once, few, many or a class when expanded.

V gene: TRBV7-2
D gene: -
clone size: few
J gene: TRBJ1-5
CDR3 protein: CASSSVRDQPQHF
CDR3 DNA: TGTGCCAGCAGCTCGGTTCGGGATCAGCCCCAGCATTTT

V gene: TRBV2
D gene: TRBD2
clone size: -
J gene: TRBJ2-2
CDR3 protein: CASKASGTTGELFF
CDR3 DNA: TGTGCCAGCAAGGCTAGCGGGACCACCGGGGAGCTGTTTTTT

V gene: TRBV28
D gene: -
clone size: few
J gene: TRBJ1-5
CDR3 protein: CASTGVVNQPQHF
CDR3 DNA: TGTGCCAGCACAGGGGTGGTCAATCAGCCCCAGCATTTT

V gene: TRBV10-2
D gene: -
clone size: few
J gene: TRBJ2-7
CDR3 protein: CASRLSTGDYEQYF
CDR3 DNA: TGCGCCAGCAGACTCTCGACAGGTGACTACGAGCAGTACTTC

V gene: TRBV2
D gene: -
clone size: -
J gene: TRBJ1-5
CDR3 protein: CASSRTEGSNQPQHF
CDR3 DNA: TGTGCCAGCAGTAGGACAGAGGGGAGCAATCAGCCCCAGCATTTT

V gene: TRBV5-1
D gene: -
clone size: -
J gene: TRBJ1-2
CDR3 protein: CASSLEAGVSGYTF
CDR3 DNA: TGCGCCAGCAGCTTGGAGGCAGGGGTGAGTGGCTACACCTTC

V gene: TRBV29-1
D gene: -
clone size: -
J gene: TRBJ2-7
CDR3 protein: CSVEVGAGGEQYF
CDR3 DNA: TGCAGCGTAGAGGTTGGGGCCGGGGGAGAGCAGTACTTC

V gene: TRBV6-4
D gene: TRBD1
clone size: few
J gene: TRBJ2-3
CDR3 protein: CASSAQGASSDTQYF
CDR3 DNA: TGTGCCAGCAGTGCGCAGGGGGCAAGCTCAGATACGCAGTATTTT

V gene: TRBV4-3
D gene: TRBD2
clone size: -
J gene: TRBJ2-7
CDR3 protein: CASSQAASGPAPYEQYF
CDR3 DNA: TGCGCCAGCAGCCAAGCGGCTAGCGGGCCGGCCCCCTACGAGCAGTACTTC

V gene: TRBV7-3
D gene: TRBD2
clone size: -
J gene: TRBJ2-1
CDR3 protein: CASSRASGSNEQFF
CDR3 DNA: TGTGCCAGCAGCAGGGCTAGCGGGAGCAATGAGCAGTTCTTC

V gene: TRBV6-1
D gene: TRBD2
clone size: -
J gene: TRBJ2-3
CDR3 protein: CASSEALRTSGRGTDTQYF
CDR3 DNA: TGTGCCAGCAGTGAAGCGCTTCGGACTAGCGGGAGGGGCACAGATACGCAGTATTTT

V gene: TRBV6-5
D gene: -
clone size: -
J gene: TRBJ2-1
CDR3 protein: CASSGSSYNEQFF
CDR3 DNA: TGTGCCAGCAGCGGGAGCTCCTACAATGAGCAGTTCTTC

V gene: TRBV27
D gene: TRBD2
clone size: -
J gene: TRBJ2-7
CDR3 protein: CATAGGSRYEQYF
CDR3 DNA: TGTGCCACCGCGGGCGGGAGTCGGTACGAGCAGTACTTC

V gene: TRBV27
D gene: -
clone size: -
J gene: TRBJ2-1
CDR3 protein: CASSLGGQGEYNEQFF
CDR3 DNA: TGTGCCAGCAGTTTGGGAGGCCAGGGGGAGTACAATGAGCAGTTCTTC

V gene: TRBV11-2
D gene: -
clone size: -
J gene: TRBJ2-2
CDR3 protein: CASRRETANTGELFF
CDR3 DNA: TGTGCCAGCAGGAGAGAAACAGCGAACACCGGGGAGCTGTTTTTT

V gene: TRBV7-9
D gene: -
clone size: -
J gene: TRBJ1-5
CDR3 protein: CASSPRDSNQPQHF
CDR3 DNA: TGTGCCAGCAGCCCACGGGATAGCAATCAGCCCCAGCATTTT

V gene: TRBV5-1
D gene: -
clone size: few
J gene: TRBJ2-2
CDR3 protein: CASSYTGLNTGELFF
CDR3 DNA: TGCGCCAGCAGCTATACAGGGCTCAACACCGGGGAGCTGTTTTTT

V gene: TRBV4-1
D gene: -
clone size: -
J gene: TRBJ2-7
CDR3 protein: CASSQDAEGSYEQYF
CDR3 DNA: TGCGCCAGCAGCCAAGATGCGGAGGGATCCTACGAGCAGTACTTC

V gene: TRBV6-1
D gene: TRBD1
clone size: -
J gene: TRBJ2-7
CDR3 protein: CASSGQGASYEQYF
CDR3 DNA: TGTGCCAGCAGCGGACAGGGGGCCTCCTACGAGCAGTACTTC

V gene: TRBV11-2
D gene: TRBD1
clone size: -
J gene: TRBJ1-3
CDR3 protein: CASSLQGVHGNTIYF
CDR3 DNA: TGTGCCAGCAGCCTACAGGGGGTACATGGAAACACCATATATTTT

V gene: TRBV5-4
D gene: -
clone size: -
J gene: TRBJ2-5
CDR3 protein: CASSPEASNQETQYF
CDR3 DNA: TGTGCCAGCAGCCCAGAGGCCTCTAACCAAGAGACCCAGTACTTC

V gene: TRBV6-6
D gene: -
clone size: -
J gene: TRBJ1-1
CDR3 protein: CASSYAGNGNTEAFF
CDR3 DNA: TGTGCCAGCAGTTACGCCGGGAATGGGAACACTGAAGCTTTCTTT

V gene: TRBV18
D gene: -
clone size: -
J gene: TRBJ2-5
CDR3 protein: CASSPATGDQETQYF
CDR3 DNA: TGTGCCAGCTCACCGGCGACAGGTGATCAAGAGACCCAGTACTTC

V gene: TRBV9
D gene: TRBD2
clone size: -
J gene: TRBJ2-5
CDR3 protein: CASSPGTRVQETQYF
CDR3 DNA: TGTGCCAGCAGTCCCGGGACTAGGGTCCAAGAGACCCAGTACTTC

V gene: TRBV5-8
D gene: TRBD1
clone size: -
J gene: TRBJ2-3
CDR3 protein: CASSSDRGSLDTQYF
CDR3 DNA: TGTGCCAGCAGTTCGGACAGGGGCTCCTTGGATACGCAGTATTTT

V gene: TRBV9
D gene: TRBD1
clone size: -
J gene: TRBJ2-7
CDR3 protein: CASSVVAGGGEQYF
CDR3 DNA: TGTGCCAGCAGCGTAGTGGCAGGGGGCGGCGAGCAGTACTTC

V gene: TRBV19
D gene: TRBD1
clone size: -
J gene: TRBJ2-1
CDR3 protein: CASSHDRVSNEQFF
CDR3 DNA: TGTGCCAGTAGCCATGACAGGGTATCGAATGAGCAGTTCTTC

V gene: TRBV27
D gene: TRBD1
clone size: -
J gene: TRBJ1-5
CDR3 protein: CASSLQTGGGQPQHF
CDR3 DNA: TGTGCCAGCAGTCTGCAGACAGGGGGAGGACAGCCCCAGCATTTT

V gene: TRBV4-1
D gene: TRBD1
clone size: -
J gene: TRBJ2-7
CDR3 protein: CASSQSFGTGVKGYEQYF
CDR3 DNA: TGCGCCAGCAGCCAATCCTTCGGGACAGGGGTTAAGGGCTACGAGCAGTACTTC

V gene: TRBV5-1
D gene: -
clone size: once
J gene: TRBJ2-3
CDR3 protein: CASSLEAFTDTQYF
CDR3 DNA: TGCGCCAGCAGCTTGGAAGCTTTCACAGATACGCAGTATTTT

V gene: TRBV19
D gene: TRBD1
clone size: -
J gene: TRBJ2-5
CDR3 protein: CASSRDRVETQYF
CDR3 DNA: TGTGCCAGTAGTAGGGACAGGGTGGAGACCCAGTACTTC

V gene: TRBV9
D gene: -
clone size: -
J gene: TRBJ2-3
CDR3 protein: CASSPPQILASTDTQYF
CDR3 DNA: TGTGCCAGCAGCCCCCCTCAGATCCTAGCTAGCACAGATACGCAGTATTTT

V gene: TRBV7-8
D gene: TRBD2
clone size: few
J gene: TRBJ2-7
CDR3 protein: CASTPGLAAVLYEQYF
CDR3 DNA: TGTGCCAGCACCCCGGGACTAGCGGCTGTTCTCTACGAGCAGTACTTC

V gene: TRBV18
D gene: -
clone size: few
J gene: TRBJ1-1
CDR3 protein: CASSTSNTEAFF
CDR3 DNA: TGTGCCAGCTCAACGAGTAACACTGAAGCTTTCTTT

V gene: TRBV15
D gene: TRBD2
clone size: -
J gene: TRBJ2-5
CDR3 protein: CATSQRGTRGKETQYF
CDR3 DNA: TGTGCCACCAGCCAAAGGGGGACTAGGGGAAAAGAGACCCAGTACTTC

V gene: TRBV2
D gene: TRBD2
clone size: -
J gene: TRBJ2-3
CDR3 protein: CASSELAGGTDTQYF
CDR3 DNA: TGTGCCAGCAGTGAACTAGCGGGAGGAACAGATACGCAGTATTTT

V gene: TRBV10-3
D gene: TRBD2
clone size: -
J gene: TRBJ2-2
CDR3 protein: CAISDARAGGSHTGELFF
CDR3 DNA: TGTGCCATCAGTGATGCACGAGCGGGAGGGTCCCACACCGGGGAGCTGTTTTTT

V gene: TRBV4-1
D gene: -
clone size: -
J gene: TRBJ2-7
CDR3 protein: CASSQGYGAYEQYF
CDR3 DNA: TGCGCCAGCAGCCAAGGTTACGGGGCCTACGAGCAGTACTTC

V gene: TRBV5-1
D gene: -
clone size: -
J gene: TRBJ2-3
CDR3 protein: CASSFAGPSTDTQYF
CDR3 DNA: TGCGCCAGCAGCTTTGCGGGGCCTAGCACAGATACGCAGTATTTT

V gene: TRBV27
D gene: -
clone size: -
J gene: TRBJ1-5
CDR3 protein: CASSPNGQPQHF
CDR3 DNA: TGTGCCAGCAGTCCGAACGGTCAGCCCCAGCATTTT

V gene: TRBV5-3
D gene: -
clone size: few
J gene: TRBJ2-7
CDR3 protein: CARSPENGYEQYF
CDR3 DNA: TGTGCCAGAAGCCCCGAGAATGGCTACGAGCAGTACTTC

V gene: TRBV28
D gene: TRBD2
clone size: once
J gene: TRBJ2-7
CDR3 protein: CASRPGAGGPVTRYF
CDR3 DNA: TGTGCCAGCAGACCCGGAGCGGGAGGGCCTGTTACGAGGTACTTC

V gene: TRBV19
D gene: TRBD1
clone size: -
J gene: TRBJ1-5
CDR3 protein: CASSMEDRGGGQPQHF
CDR3 DNA: TGTGCCAGTAGTATGGAAGACAGGGGAGGTGGTCAGCCCCAGCATTTT

V gene: TRBV6-5
D gene: TRBD1
clone size: -
J gene: TRBJ2-5
CDR3 protein: CASSPGQGRETQYF
CDR3 DNA: TGTGCCAGCAGCCCGGGACAGGGGCGAGAGACCCAGTACTTC

V gene: TRBV2
D gene: -
clone size: -
J gene: TRBJ2-2
CDR3 protein: CASREGFTGELFF
CDR3 DNA: TGTGCCAGCAGGGAGGGTTTTACCGGGGAGCTGTTTTTT